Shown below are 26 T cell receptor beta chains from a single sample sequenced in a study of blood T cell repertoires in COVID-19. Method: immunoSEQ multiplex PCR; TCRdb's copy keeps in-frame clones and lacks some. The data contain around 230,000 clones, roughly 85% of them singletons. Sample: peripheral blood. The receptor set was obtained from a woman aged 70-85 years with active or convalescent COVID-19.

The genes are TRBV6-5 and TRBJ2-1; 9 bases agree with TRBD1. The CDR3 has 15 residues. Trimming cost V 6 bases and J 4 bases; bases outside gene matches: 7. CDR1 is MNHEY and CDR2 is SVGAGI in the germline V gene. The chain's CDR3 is CASSFGQGSYNEQFF. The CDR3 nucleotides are TGTGCCAGCAGCTTTGGACAGGGGTCGTACAATGAGCAGTTCTTC.

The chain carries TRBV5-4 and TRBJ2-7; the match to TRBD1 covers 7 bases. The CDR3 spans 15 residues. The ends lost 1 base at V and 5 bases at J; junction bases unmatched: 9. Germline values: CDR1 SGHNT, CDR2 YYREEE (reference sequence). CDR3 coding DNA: TGTGCCAGCAGCTTGCCCCGACAGGGTCTCCACGAGCAGTACTTC. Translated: CASSLPRQGLHEQYF.

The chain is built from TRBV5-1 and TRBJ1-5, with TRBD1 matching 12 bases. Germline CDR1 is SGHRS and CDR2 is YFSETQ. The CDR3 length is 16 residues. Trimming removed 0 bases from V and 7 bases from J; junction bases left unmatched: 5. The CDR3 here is CASSLEGTGGQQPQHF. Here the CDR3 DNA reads TGCGCCAGCAGCTTGGAGGGGACAGGGGGCCAACAGCCCCAGCATTTT.

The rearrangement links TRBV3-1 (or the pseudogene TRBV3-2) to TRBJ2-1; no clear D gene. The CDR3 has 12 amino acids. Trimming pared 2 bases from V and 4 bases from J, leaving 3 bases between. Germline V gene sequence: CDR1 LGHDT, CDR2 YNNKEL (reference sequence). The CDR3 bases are TGTGCCAGCAGCCAAACATACAATGAGCAGTTCTTC. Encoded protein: CASSQTYNEQFF.

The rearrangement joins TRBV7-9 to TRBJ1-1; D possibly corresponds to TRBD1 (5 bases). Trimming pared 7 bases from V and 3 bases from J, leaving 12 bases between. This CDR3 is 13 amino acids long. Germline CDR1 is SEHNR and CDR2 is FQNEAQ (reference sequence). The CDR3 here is CASKKDRHTEAFF. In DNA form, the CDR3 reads TGTGCCAGCAAAAAAGACAGACACACTGAAGCTTTCTTT.

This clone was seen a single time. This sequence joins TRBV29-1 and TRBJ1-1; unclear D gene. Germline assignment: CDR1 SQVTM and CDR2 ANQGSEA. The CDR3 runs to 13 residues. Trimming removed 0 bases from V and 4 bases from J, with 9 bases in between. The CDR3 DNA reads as TGCAGCGTTGAAGACGGGAGCGGCACTGAAGCTTTCTTT. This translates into CSVEDGSGTEAFF.

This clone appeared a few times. The CDR3 sequence is CASSPRPGSTGELFF. In DNA form, the CDR3 reads TGTGCCAGCTCACCACGTCCAGGATCGACCGGGGAGCTGTTTTTT. The J gene is TRBJ2-2, the V gene TRBV18, with D unclear. V lost 1 base and J 5 bases, leaving 11 bases between the germline ends. This CDR3 is 15 amino acids long. Per germline, CDR1 KGHSH and CDR2 LQKENI.

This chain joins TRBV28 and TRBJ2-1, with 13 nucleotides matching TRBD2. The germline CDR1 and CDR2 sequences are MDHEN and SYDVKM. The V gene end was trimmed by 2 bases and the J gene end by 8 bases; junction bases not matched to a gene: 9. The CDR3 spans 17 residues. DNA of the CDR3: TGTGCCAGCAGTTTAACCCATGGACTAGCGGGAGACGATGAGCAGTTCTTC. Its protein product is CASSLTHGLAGDDEQFF.

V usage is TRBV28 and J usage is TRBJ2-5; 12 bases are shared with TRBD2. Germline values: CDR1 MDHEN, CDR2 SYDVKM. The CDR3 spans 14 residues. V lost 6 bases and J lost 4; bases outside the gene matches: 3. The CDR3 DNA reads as TGTGCCAGCAGCCCGGGACTAGCGGGAGAGACCCAGTACTTC. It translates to CASSPGLAGETQYF.

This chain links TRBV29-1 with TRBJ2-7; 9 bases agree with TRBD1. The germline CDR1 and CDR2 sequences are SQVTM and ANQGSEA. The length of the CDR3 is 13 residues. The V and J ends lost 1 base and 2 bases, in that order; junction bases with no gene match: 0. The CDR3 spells CSVEGQGAYEQYF. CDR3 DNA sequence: TGCAGCGTTGAAGGACAGGGGGCCTACGAGCAGTACTTC.

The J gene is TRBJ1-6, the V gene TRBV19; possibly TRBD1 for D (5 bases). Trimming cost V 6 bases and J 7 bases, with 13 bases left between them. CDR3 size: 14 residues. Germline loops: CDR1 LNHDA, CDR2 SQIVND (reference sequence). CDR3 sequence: CASSYVGGNSPLHF. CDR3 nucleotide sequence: TGTGCCAGTAGCTACGTGGGGGGGAATTCACCCCTCCACTTT.

The CDR3 nucleotides are TGTGCCAGCAGCCCACTAGCCCCCGGGGAGCTGTTTTTT. Translated: CASSPLAPGELFF. V and J are TRBV3-1 (or the pseudogene TRBV3-2) and TRBJ2-2; tentatively, D is TRBD2 (6 bases). The CDR3 loop spans 13 amino acids. Germline values: CDR1 LGHDT, CDR2 YNNKEL (reference sequence). Between the trimmed V and J ends, which lost 4 bases and 6 bases, there was a span of 9 bases.

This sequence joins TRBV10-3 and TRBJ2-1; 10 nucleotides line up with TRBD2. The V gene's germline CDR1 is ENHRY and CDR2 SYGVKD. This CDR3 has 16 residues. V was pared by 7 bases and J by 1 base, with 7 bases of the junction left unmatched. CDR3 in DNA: TGTGCCATCAACTCAGTGGGACTAGCGTCCTACAATGAGCAGTTCTTC. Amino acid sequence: CAINSVGLASYNEQFF.

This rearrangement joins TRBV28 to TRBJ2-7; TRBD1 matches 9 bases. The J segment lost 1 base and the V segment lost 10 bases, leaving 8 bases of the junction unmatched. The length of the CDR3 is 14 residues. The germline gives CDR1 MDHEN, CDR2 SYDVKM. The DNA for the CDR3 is TGTGCCACAGGAGCCGGGACAGGGTCCTACGAGCAGTACTTC. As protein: CATGAGTGSYEQYF.

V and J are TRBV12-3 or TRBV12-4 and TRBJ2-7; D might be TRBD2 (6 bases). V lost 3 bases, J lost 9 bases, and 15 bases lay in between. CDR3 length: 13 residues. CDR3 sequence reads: CASSFRDSDGQYF. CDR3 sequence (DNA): TGTGCCAGCAGTTTTAGGGACTCAGACGGGCAGTACTTC.

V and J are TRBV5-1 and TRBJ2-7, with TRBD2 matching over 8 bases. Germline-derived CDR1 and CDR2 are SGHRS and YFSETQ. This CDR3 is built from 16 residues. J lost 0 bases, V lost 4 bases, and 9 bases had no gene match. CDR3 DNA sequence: TGCGCCAGCAGCCGGGAGGGGACTGGGAGCTCCTACGAGCAGTACTTC. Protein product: CASSREGTGSSYEQYF.

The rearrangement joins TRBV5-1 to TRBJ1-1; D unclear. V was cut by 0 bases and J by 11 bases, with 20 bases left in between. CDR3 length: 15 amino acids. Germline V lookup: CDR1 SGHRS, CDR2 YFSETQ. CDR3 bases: TGCGCCAGCAGCTTGGCCGTGGACGGACCCACGGGGGCTTTCTTT. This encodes CASSLAVDGPTGAFF.

DNA of the CDR3: TGTGCCAGCAGTTTTCAGCCCCCCGACGGGGGCTATGGCTACACCTTC. The encoded protein is CASSFQPPDGGYGYTF. The chain uses TRBV5-6 and TRBJ1-2; D possibly corresponds to TRBD1 (5 bases). Germline V gene data show CDR1 as SGHDT and CDR2 as YYEEEE. V lost 5 bases, J lost 4 bases, and 21 bases lay in between. This CDR3 comprises 16 residues.

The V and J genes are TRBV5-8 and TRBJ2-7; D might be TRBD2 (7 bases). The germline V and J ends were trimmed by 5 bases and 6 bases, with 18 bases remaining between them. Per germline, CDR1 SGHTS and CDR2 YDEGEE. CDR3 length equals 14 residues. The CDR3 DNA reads TGTGCCAGCAGGCTAGGGGGAGGGACCGGCGAGCAGTACTTC. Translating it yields CASRLGGGTGEQYF. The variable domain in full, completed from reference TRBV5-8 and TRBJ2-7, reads EAGVTQSPTHLIKTRGQQATLRCSPISGHTSVYWYQQALGLGLQFLLWYDEGEERNRGNFPPRFSGRQFPNYSSELNVNALELEDSALYLCASRLGGGTGEQYFGPGTRLTVT.

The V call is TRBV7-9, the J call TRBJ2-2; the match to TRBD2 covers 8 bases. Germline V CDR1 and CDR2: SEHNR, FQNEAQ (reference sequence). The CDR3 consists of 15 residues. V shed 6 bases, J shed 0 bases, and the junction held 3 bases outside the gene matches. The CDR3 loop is CASSLLAANTGELFF. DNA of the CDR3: TGTGCCAGCAGTCTACTAGCGGCGAACACCGGGGAGCTGTTTTTT.

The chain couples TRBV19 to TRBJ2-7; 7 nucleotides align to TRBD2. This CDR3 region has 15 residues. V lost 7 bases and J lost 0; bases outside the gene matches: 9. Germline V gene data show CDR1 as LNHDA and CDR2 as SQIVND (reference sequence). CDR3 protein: CASTTRRGSSYEQYF. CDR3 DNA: TGTGCCAGTACTACTAGGCGGGGGAGCTCCTACGAGCAGTACTTC.

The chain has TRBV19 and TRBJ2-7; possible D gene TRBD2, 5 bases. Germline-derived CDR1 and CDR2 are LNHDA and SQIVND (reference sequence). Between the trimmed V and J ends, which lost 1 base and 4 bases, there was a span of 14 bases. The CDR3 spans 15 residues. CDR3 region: CASSIAWTSPYEQYF. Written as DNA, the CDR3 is TGTGCCAGTAGTATAGCCTGGACTTCCCCTTACGAGCAGTACTTC.

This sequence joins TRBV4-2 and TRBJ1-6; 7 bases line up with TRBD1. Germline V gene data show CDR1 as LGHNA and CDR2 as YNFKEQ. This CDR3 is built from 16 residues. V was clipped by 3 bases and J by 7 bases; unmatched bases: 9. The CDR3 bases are TGTGCCAGCAGCCAGGAGACAGGGCTGGGGAATTCACCCCTCCACTTT. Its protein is CASSQETGLGNSPLHF.

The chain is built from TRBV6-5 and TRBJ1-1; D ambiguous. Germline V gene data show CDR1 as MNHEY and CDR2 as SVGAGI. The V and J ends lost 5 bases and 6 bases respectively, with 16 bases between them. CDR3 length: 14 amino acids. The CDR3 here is CASSTASTSAEAFF. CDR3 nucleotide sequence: TGTGCCAGCAGTACTGCGAGTACGAGTGCTGAAGCTTTCTTT.

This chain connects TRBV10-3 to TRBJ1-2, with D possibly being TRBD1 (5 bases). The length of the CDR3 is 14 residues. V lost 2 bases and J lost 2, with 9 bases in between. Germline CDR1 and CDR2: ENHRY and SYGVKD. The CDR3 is CAISEGQGNYGYTF. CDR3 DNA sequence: TGTGCCATCAGTGAGGGGCAGGGCAACTATGGCTACACCTTC.

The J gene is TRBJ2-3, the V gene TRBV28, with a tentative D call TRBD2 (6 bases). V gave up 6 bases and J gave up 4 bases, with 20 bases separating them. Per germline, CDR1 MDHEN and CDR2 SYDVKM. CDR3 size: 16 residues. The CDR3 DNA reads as TGTGCCAGCAGATCTCCCGGGGACGGAGGGCCAGATACGCAGTATTTT. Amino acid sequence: CASRSPGDGGPDTQYF. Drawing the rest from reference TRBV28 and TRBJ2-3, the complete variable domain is DVKVTQSSRYLVKRTGEKVFLECVQDMDHENMFWYRQDPGLGLRLIYFSYDVKMKEKGDIPEGYSVSREKKERFSLILESASTNQTSMYLCASRSPGDGGPDTQYFGPGTRLTVL.